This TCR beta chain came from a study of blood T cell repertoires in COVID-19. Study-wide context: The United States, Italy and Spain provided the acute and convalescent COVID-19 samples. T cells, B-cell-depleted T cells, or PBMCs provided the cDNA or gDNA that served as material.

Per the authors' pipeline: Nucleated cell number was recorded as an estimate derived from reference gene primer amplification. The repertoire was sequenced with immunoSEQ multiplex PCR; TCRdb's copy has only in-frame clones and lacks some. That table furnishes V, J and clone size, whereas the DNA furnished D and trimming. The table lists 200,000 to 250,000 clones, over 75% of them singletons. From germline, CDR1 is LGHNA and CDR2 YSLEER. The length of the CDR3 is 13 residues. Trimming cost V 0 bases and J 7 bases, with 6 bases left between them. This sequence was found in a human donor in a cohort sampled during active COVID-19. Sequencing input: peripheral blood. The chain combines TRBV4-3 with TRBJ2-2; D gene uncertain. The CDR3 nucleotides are TGCGCCAGCAGCCAAGATCGGTACGGGGAGCTGTTTTTT. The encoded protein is CASSQDRYGELFF.